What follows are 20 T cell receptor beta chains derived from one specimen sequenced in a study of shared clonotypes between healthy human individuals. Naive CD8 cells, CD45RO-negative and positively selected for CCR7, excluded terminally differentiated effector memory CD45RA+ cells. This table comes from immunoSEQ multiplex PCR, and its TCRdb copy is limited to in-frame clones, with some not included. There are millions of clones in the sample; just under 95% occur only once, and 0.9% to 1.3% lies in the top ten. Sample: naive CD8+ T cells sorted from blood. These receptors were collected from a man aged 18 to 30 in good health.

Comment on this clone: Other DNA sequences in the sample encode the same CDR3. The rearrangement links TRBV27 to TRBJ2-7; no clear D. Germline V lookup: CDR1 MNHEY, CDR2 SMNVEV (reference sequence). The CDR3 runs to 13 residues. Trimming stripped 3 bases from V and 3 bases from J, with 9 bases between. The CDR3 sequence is CASSLPGDYEQYF. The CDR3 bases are TGTGCCAGCAGTTTGCCTGGGGACTACGAGCAGTACTTC.

CDR3 loop: CASSEEWGYSNQPQHF. CDR3 coding DNA: TGTGCCAGCAGTGAAGAGTGGGGTTATAGCAATCAGCCCCAGCATTTT. The V and J genes are TRBV6-1 and TRBJ1-5; D is unresolved. V gave up 1 base and J gave up 0 bases, with 10 bases separating them. The CDR3 length is 16 residues. Looked up from germline, CDR1 is MNHNS and CDR2 is SASEGT.

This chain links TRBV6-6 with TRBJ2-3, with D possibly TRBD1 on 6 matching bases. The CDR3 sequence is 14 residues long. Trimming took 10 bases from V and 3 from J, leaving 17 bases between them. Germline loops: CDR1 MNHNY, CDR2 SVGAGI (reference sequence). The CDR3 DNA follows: TGTGCCACCCTAACAGGGTTGTCAACAGATACGCAGTATTTT. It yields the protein CATLTGLSTDTQYF.

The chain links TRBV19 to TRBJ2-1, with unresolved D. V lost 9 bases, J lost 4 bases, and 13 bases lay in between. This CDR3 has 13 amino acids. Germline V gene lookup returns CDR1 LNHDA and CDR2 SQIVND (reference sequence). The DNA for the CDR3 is TGTGCCAGCGCGCGGTCCGGTTACAATGAGCAGTTCTTC. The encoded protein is CASARSGYNEQFF.

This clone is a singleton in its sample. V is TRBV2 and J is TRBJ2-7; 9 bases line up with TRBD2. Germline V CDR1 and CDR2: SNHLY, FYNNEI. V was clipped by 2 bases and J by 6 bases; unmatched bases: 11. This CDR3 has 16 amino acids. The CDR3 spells CASSERASGKTGEQYF. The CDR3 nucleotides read TGTGCCAGCAGTGAAAGGGCTAGCGGGAAAACTGGCGAGCAGTACTTC.

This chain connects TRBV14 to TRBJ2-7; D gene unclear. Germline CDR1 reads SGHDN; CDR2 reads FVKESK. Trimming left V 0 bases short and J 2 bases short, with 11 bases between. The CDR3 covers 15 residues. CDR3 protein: CASSQEAFSAYEQYF. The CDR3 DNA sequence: TGTGCCAGCAGCCAAGAGGCTTTCAGCGCCTACGAGCAGTACTTC.

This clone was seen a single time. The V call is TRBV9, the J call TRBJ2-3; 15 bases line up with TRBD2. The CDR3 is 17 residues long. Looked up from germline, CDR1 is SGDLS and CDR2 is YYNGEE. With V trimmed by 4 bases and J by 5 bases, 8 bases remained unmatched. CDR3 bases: TGTGCCAGCAGCCCCCGAGCGGGACTAGCGGGGGGAGATACGCAGTATTTT. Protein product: CASSPRAGLAGGDTQYF.

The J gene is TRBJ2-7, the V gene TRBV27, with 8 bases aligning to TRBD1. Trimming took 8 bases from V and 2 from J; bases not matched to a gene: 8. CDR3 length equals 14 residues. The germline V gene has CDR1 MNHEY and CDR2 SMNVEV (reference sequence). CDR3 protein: CASRTGQVTYEQYF. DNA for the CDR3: TGTGCCAGCCGGACGGGACAGGTCACCTACGAGCAGTACTTC.

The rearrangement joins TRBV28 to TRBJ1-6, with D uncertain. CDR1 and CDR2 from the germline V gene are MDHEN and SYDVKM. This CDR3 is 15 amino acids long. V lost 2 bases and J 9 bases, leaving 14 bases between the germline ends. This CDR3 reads CASSLIGPYGSPLHF. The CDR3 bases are TGTGCCAGCAGTTTAATAGGGCCGTACGGTTCACCCCTCCACTTT.

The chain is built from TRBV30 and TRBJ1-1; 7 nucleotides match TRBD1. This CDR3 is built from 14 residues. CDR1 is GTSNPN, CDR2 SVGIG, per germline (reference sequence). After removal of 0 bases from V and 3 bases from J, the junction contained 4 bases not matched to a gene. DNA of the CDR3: TGTGCCTGGAGTGTAGCAGGGGGGTACACTGAAGCTTTCTTT. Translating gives CAWSVAGGYTEAFF.

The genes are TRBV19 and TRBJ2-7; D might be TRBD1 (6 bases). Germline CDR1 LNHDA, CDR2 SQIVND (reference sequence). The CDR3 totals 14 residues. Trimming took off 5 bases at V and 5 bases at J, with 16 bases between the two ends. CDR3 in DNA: TGTGCCAGTAGTTCTGAACTACAGGGTAACGAGCAGTACTTC. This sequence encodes CASSSELQGNEQYF.

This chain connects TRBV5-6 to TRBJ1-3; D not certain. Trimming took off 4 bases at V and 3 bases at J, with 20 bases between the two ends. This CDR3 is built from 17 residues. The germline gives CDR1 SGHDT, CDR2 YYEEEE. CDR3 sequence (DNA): TGTGCCAGCAGCATGGAGGGCGTCAGACTCATTGGAAACACCATATATTTT. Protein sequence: CASSMEGVRLIGNTIYF.

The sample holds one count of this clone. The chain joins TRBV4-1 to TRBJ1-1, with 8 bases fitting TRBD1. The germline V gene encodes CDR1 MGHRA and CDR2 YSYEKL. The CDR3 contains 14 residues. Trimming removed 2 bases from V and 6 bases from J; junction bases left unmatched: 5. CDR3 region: CASSQPGQVSEAFF. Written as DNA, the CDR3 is TGCGCCAGCAGCCAACCGGGACAGGTTTCTGAAGCTTTCTTT.

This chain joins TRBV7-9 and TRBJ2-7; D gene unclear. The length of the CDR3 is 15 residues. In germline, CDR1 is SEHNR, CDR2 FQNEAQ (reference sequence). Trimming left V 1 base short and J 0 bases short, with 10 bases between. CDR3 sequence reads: CASSLVGQSSYEQYF. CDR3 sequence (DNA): TGTGCCAGCAGCTTAGTTGGGCAGAGCTCCTACGAGCAGTACTTC.

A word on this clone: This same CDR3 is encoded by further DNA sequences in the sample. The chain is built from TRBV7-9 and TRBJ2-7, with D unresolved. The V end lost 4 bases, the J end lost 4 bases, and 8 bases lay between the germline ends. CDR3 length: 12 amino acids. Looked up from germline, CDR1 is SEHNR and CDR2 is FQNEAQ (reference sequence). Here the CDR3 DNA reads TGTGCCAGCAGCTCCGGTCCGTACGAGCAGTACTTC. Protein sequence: CASSSGPYEQYF.

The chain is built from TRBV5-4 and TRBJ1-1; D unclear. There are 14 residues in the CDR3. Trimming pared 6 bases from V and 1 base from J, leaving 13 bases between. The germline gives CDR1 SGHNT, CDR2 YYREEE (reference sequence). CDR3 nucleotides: TGTGCCAGCACCGAAACCGGGAGGAACACTGAAGCTTTCTTT. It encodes CASTETGRNTEAFF. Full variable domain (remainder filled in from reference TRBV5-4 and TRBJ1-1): ETGVTQSPTHLIKTRGQQVTLRCSSQSGHNTVSWYQQALGQGPQFIFQYYREEENGRGNFPPRFSGLQFPNYSSELNVNALELDDSALYLCASTETGRNTEAFFGQGTRLTVV.

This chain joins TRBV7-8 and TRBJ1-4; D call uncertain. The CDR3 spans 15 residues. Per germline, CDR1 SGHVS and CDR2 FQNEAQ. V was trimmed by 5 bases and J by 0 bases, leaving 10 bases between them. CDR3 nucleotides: TGTGCCAGCAGCATAGAGGAAGCAACTAATGAAAAACTGTTTTTT. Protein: CASSIEEATNEKLFF. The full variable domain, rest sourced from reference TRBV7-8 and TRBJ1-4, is GAGVSQSPRYKVAKRGQDVALRCDPISGHVSLFWYQQALGQGPEFLTYFQNEAQLDKSGLPSDRFFAERPEGSVSTLKIQRTQQEDSAVYLCASSIEEATNEKLFFGSGTQLSVL.

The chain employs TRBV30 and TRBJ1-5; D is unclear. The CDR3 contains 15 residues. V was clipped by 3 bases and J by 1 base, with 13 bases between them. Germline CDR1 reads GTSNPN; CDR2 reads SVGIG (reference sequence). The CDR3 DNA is TGTGCCTGGAGCCCCCGCGGCAGGAGCAATCAGCCCCAGCATTTT. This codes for CAWSPRGRSNQPQHF.

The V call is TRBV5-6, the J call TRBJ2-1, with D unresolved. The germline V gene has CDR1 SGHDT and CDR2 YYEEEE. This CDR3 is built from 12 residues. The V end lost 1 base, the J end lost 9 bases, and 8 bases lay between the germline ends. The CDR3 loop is CASSLSGFEQFF. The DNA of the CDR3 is TGTGCCAGCAGCTTGTCTGGATTTGAGCAGTTCTTC.

Here the CDR3 DNA reads TGTGCCAGCTCACGATCCCGGGACCTTGCTGGAAACACCATATATTTT. Its protein is CASSRSRDLAGNTIYF. V usage is TRBV18 and J usage is TRBJ1-3; D may be TRBD1 (5 bases). Germline CDR1 and CDR2: KGHSH and LQKENI. CDR3 length equals 16 residues. Deletions cut 4 bases from V and 2 bases from J, with 15 bases between.